The source of this TCR beta chain is a study of cytomegalovirus exposure and HLA in healthy donors. Study-wide results and limits: Segments of the TCR beta V type were, in most cases, productive about 87% or about 30% of the time in an earlier analysis. The later analysis indicated that the majority of CMV-associated TCR beta chains appeared HLA-restricted. The authors enumerated 180 or so TCR beta chains as linked to cytomegalovirus.

The PCR was carried out with 60 Vbeta primers and 13 Jbeta primers. TCRdb's table, derived via immunoSEQ multiplex PCR, lists solely in-frame clones and lacks some. Found here are 99,000 or so clones, more than 60% of them singletons; the top ten hold roughly 8.6%. V dropped 5 bases and J dropped 0 bases, with 14 bases sitting between them. This CDR3 comprises 17 residues. The germline V gene has CDR1 WSHSY and CDR2 SAAADI. Details on this clone: Its cognate antigen is unknown.

V and J are TRBV10-2 and TRBJ1-6, with no clear D. This receptor was obtained from a woman aged 40 to 50 in good health and CMV-seropositive. Sample: PBMCs. The DNA of the CDR3 is TGCGCCAGCAGTCCACCCATGGGGAGCTCCTATAATTCACCCCTCCACTTT. Protein sequence: CASSPPMGSSYNSPLHF.